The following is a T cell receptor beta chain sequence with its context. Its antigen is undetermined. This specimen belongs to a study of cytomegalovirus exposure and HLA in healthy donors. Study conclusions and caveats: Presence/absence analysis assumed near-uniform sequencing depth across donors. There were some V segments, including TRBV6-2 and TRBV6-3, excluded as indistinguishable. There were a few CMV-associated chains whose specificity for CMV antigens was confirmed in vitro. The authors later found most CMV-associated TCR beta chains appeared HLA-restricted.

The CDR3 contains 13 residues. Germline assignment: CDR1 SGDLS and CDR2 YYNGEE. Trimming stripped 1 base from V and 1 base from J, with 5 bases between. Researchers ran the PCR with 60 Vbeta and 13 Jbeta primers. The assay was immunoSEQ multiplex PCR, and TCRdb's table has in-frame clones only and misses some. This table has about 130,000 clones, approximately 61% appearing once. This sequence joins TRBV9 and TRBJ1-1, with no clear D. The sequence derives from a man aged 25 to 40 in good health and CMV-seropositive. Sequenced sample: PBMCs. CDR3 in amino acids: CASSVSPNTEAFF. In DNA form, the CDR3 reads TGTGCCAGCAGCGTAAGCCCGAACACTGAAGCTTTCTTT. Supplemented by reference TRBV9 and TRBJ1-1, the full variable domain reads DSGVTQTPKHLITATGQRVTLRCSPRSGDLSVYWYQQSLDQGLQFLIQYYNGEERAKGNILERFSAQQFPDLHSELNLSSLELGDSALYFCASSVSPNTEAFFGQGTRLTVV.